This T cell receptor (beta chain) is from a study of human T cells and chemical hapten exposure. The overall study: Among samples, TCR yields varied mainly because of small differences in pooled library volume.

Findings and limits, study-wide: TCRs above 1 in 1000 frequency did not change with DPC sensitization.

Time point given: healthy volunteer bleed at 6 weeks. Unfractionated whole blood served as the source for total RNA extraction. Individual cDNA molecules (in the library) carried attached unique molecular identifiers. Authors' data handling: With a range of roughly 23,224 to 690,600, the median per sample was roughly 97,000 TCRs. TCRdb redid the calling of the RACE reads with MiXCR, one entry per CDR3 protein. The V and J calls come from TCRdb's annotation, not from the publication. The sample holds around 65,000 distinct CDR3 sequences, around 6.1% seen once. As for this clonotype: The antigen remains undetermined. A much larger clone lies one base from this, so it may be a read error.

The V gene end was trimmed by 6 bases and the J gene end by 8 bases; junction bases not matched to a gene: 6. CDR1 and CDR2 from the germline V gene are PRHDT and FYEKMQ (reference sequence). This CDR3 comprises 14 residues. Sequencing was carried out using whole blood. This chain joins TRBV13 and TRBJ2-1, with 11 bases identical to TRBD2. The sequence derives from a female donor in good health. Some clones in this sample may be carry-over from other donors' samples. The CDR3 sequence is CASSLAGGCDEQFF. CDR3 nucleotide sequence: TGTGCCAGCAGTCTAGCGGGAGGATGCGATGAGCAGTTCTTC.